The 3 T cell receptor beta chains below were found in one sample sequenced in a study of graft-versus-host responses after intestinal transplantation. These receptors are not linked to any known antigen. Some clones are missing from TCRdb's copy, which holds only in-frame ones; the method was immunoSEQ multiplex PCR. The sample records tens of thousands of clones, 90% to 95% being singletons. Sequenced here: unstimulated CD8+ T cells sorted from spleen or lymph node cells, sampled before intestinal transplant. The receptors derive from a human donor who received an intestinal transplant.

The chain carries TRBV9 and TRBJ2-2, with 11 bases identical to TRBD2. This CDR3 has 18 residues. The trim removed 3 bases at V and 1 base at J, leaving 8 bases unmatched. The germline V gene encodes CDR1 SGDLS and CDR2 YYNGEE. The CDR3 loop is CASSALGLADLNTGELFF. As DNA, the CDR3 is TGTGCCAGCAGCGCCCTGGGACTAGCGGATTTGAACACCGGGGAGCTGTTTTTT.

DNA of the CDR3: TGCGCCAGCAGCCAAGTGAAGGCAGGCCCCTACGAGCAGTACTTC. It yields the protein CASSQVKAGPYEQYF. The chain carries TRBV4-1 and TRBJ2-7; D unresolved. Germline V gene lookup returns CDR1 MGHRA and CDR2 YSYEKL. V dropped 1 base and J dropped 2 bases, with 12 bases sitting between them. There are 15 residues in the CDR3.

The J gene is TRBJ1-2, the V gene TRBV28; 9 nucleotides align to TRBD1. Trimming took 5 bases from V and 3 from J; bases not matched to a gene: 1. The CDR3 is 13 residues long. Germline CDR1 is MDHEN and CDR2 is SYDVKM. For the CDR3, the DNA is TGTGCCAGCAGTCGGGACAGGGACTATGGCTACACCTTC. Protein: CASSRDRDYGYTF.